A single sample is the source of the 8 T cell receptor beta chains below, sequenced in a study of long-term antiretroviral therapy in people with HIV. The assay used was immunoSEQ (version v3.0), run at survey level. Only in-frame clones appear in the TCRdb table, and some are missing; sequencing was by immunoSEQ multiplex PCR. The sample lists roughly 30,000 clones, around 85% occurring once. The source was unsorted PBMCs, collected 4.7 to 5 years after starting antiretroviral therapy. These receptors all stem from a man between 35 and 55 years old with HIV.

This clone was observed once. The CDR3 protein is CASSLSFGGPPYGYTF. The CDR3 nucleotides read TGTGCCAGCAGTTTATCGTTCGGTGGCCCGCCCTATGGCTACACCTTC. J is TRBJ1-2 and V is TRBV27; the D is unclear. The CDR3 runs 16 residues. The V gene's germline CDR1 is MNHEY and CDR2 SMNVEV (reference sequence). The ends were cut back, 0 bases at V and 4 bases at J, with 15 bases in the middle.

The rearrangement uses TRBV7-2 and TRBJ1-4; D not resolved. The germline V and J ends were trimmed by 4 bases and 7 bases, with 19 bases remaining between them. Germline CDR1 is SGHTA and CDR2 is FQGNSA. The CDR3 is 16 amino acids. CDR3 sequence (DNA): TGTGCCAGCAGCTCAGAATCCCCCACGGCTACTGAAAAACTGTTTTTT. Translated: CASSSESPTATEKLFF.

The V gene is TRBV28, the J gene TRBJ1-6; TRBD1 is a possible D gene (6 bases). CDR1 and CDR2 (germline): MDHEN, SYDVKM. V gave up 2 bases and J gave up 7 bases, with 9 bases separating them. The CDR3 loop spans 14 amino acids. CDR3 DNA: TGTGCCAGCAGTTTACAAGGGGGGAATTCACCCCTCCACTTT. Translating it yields CASSLQGGNSPLHF.

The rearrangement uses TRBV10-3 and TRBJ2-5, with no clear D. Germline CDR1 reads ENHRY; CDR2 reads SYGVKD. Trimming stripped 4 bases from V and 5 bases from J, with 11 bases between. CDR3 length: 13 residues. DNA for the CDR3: TGTGCCATCAGTGGTTTAGAGAGGGAGACCCAGTACTTC. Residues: CAISGLERETQYF.

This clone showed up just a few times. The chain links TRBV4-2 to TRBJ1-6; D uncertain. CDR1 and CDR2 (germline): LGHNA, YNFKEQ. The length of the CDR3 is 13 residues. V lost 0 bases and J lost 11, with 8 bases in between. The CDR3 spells CASSQDHGAPLHF. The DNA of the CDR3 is TGTGCCAGCAGCCAAGATCATGGCGCACCCCTCCACTTT.

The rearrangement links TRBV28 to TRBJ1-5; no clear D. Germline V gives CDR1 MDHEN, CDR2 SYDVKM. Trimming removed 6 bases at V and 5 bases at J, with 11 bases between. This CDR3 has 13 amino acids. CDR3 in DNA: TGTGCCAGCAGATTACACGTAGATCAGCCCCAGCATTTT. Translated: CASRLHVDQPQHF.

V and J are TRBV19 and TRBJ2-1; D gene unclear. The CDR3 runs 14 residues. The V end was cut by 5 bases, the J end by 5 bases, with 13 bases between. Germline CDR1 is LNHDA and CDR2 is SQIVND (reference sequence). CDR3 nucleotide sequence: TGTGCCAGTAGTTCTCTTGCCGGGCACAATGAGCAGTTCTTC. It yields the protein CASSSLAGHNEQFF.

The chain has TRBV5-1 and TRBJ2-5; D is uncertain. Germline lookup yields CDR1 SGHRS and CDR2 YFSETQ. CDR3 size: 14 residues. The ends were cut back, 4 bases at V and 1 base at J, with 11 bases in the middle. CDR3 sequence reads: CASSPSASQETQYF. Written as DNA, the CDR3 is TGCGCCAGCAGCCCGAGCGCCTCCCAAGAGACCCAGTACTTC.